This T cell receptor (beta chain) originates from a study of Ad26.COV2.S vaccination and SARS-CoV-2 variants. Study-level points and caveats: TCR breadth and depth analyses may have underestimated total T cell responses.

CDR1 is SGHNT, CDR2 YENEEA, per germline. The length of the CDR3 is 16 residues. The V and J ends lost 4 bases and 7 bases, in that order; junction bases with no gene match: 11. Regarding this clone: The target antigen is unknown.

Only in-frame clones appear in the TCRdb table, and some are missing; sequencing was by immunoSEQ multiplex PCR. The data hold about 87,000 clones, with roughly 85% observed a single time. This TCR derives from a human donor who had recovered from COVID-19. The chain has TRBV11-3 and TRBJ2-1; 9 nucleotides align to TRBD1. The material sequenced was peripheral blood, taken after recovery from COVID-19. The CDR3 sequence: CASSSGQGWTLNEQFF. In nucleotides, the CDR3 is TGTGCCAGCAGCTCGGGACAGGGATGGACCCTTAATGAGCAGTTCTTC.